The 8 T cell receptor beta chains below come from one sample, sequenced in a study of molecular identifiers for immune sequencing clone quantification. One entry per CDR3 protein, called by TCRdb with MiXCR from the PCR reads. The sample gives 37,000 or so distinct CDR3 sequences, around a sixth of which show up once; roughly 7% is in the top ten. Material: naive CD8+ T cells from blood, with Jurkat cell RNA spiked in. Specified subset: FACS-sorted CD8+CD4-CCR7+CD45RA+ naive T cells. All receptors come from a human donor in good health. Some libraries in this study had Jurkat cell RNA spiked in.

The chain combines TRBV4-3 with TRBJ2-1; no clear D. The germline V gene encodes CDR1 LGHNA and CDR2 YSLEER. The CDR3 is made up of 13 amino acids. Trimming took 0 bases from V and 9 from J, leaving 9 bases between them. This CDR3 reads CASSQERSTEQFF. Here the CDR3 DNA reads TGCGCCAGCAGCCAAGAACGTAGCACTGAGCAGTTCTTC.

Points on this clonotype: This clone may be a read error of a much larger clone one base away. The genes are TRBV7-8 and TRBJ2-7; no clear D. Deletions cut 4 bases from V and 2 bases from J, with 3 bases between. The germline V gene has CDR1 SGHVS and CDR2 FQNEAQ. CDR3 length: 11 amino acids. The DNA for the CDR3 is TGTGCCAGCAGCTGGACCTACGAGCAGTACTTC. It specifies CASSWTYEQYF.

At least ten counts were recorded for this clonotype. This chain uses TRBV12-3 or TRBV12-4 with TRBJ2-3, with no clear D. The CDR3 length is 15 residues. The V gene lost 4 bases and the J gene lost 4 bases, with 15 bases spanning the gap. The CDR3 sequence: CASSSLTPKADTQYF. In DNA form, the CDR3 reads TGTGCCAGCAGTTCCTTGACCCCTAAGGCAGATACGCAGTATTTT.

The sample holds a few counts of this clonotype. J is TRBJ2-7 and V is TRBV27, with D perhaps being TRBD1 or TRBD2 (5 bases each). Germline CDR1 reads MNHEY; CDR2 reads SMNVEV (reference sequence). CDR3 size: 14 residues. The ends were cut back, 6 bases at V and 8 bases at J, with 20 bases in the middle. Here the CDR3 reads CASSYSGTIKKQYF. CDR3 DNA sequence: TGTGCCAGCAGCTATTCCGGGACCATCAAAAAGCAGTACTTC.

This clonotype was picked up many times. The chain joins TRBV12-3 or TRBV12-4 to TRBJ1-5; no definite D call. With 6 bases removed from V and 3 bases from J, the gap between germline ends came to 12 bases. The CDR3 runs to 14 residues. DNA for the CDR3: TGTGCCAGCAGCCCCTCAAGTTTCAATCAGCCCCAGCATTTT. This codes for CASSPSSFNQPQHF.

This clonotype has a count of ten or more. J is TRBJ2-7 and V is TRBV4-3; 7 nucleotides line up with TRBD2. CDR3 length: 16 residues. Germline V gives CDR1 LGHNA, CDR2 YSLEER. V was pared by 0 bases and J by 4 bases, with 9 bases of the junction left unmatched. CDR3 protein: CASSQDLAGVTYEQYF. The DNA for the CDR3 is TGCGCCAGCAGCCAAGATTTGGCGGGAGTCACTTACGAGCAGTACTTC.

This clonotype was found many times. This sequence joins TRBV18 and TRBJ2-7; TRBD1 agrees at 7 bases. In germline, CDR1 is KGHSH, CDR2 LQKENI. J was trimmed by 2 bases and V by 3 bases; bases with no gene match: 4. The CDR3 totals 14 residues. CDR3: CASSPGTAPYEQYF. The CDR3 DNA reads as TGTGCCAGCTCACCCGGGACAGCTCCCTACGAGCAGTACTTC.

The genes are TRBV9 and TRBJ2-5; 12 bases fit TRBD2. Germline loops: CDR1 SGDLS, CDR2 YYNGEE. This CDR3 has 16 amino acids. J gave up 5 bases and V 2 bases, and 7 bases lay outside the gene matches. This chain's CDR3 is CASSVFLAGGVETQYF. The CDR3 DNA reads TGTGCCAGCAGCGTGTTCCTAGCGGGAGGGGTTGAGACCCAGTACTTC.